A single sample is the source of the 6 T cell receptor beta chains below, sequenced in a study of regulatory T cells in long-lasting Graves disease. CDR3-region Arm-PCR and iRepertoire HTBI primers produced the TCR beta libraries. Each CDR3 protein is one row after TCRdb ran MiXCR on the multiplex PCR reads. This sample has some 410,000 distinct CDR3 sequences, with 15% to 20% found just once. Time point given: newly diagnosed GD, antithyroid drugs for less than 3 months. RNA isolated from PBMCs was used to make the TCR library. The same data also contributed to another study, on T cells in Graves' hyperthyroidism and ophthalmopathy.

Sample: peripheral blood mononuclear cells (PBMCs), taken at new diagnosis, from a patient treated with antithyroid drugs. The receptors derive from a woman aged 25 to 39 with Graves disease.

This clonotype was found a few times. The CDR3 protein is CASSSYSFYGYTF. The CDR3 nucleotides are TGTGCCAGCAGTTCGTACTCATTTTATGGCTACACCTTC. This rearrangement joins TRBV28 to TRBJ1-2; unclear D gene. Germline CDR1 is MDHEN and CDR2 is SYDVKM. The CDR3 covers 13 residues. V lost 4 bases and J 5 bases, leaving 11 bases between the germline ends.

V gene TRBV29-1 combines with J gene TRBJ1-2; possibly TRBD1 for D (5 bases). Trimming took 4 bases from V and 6 from J, leaving 21 bases between them. CDR3 length: 15 residues. CDR1 is SQVTM and CDR2 is ANQGSEA in the germline V gene. Here the CDR3 reads CSVGKAQGPLDGYTF. The CDR3 bases are TGCAGCGTTGGAAAAGCGCAGGGCCCCTTGGATGGCTACACCTTC. The variable domain in full, with the rest retrieved from reference TRBV29-1 and TRBJ1-2, is SAVISQKPSRDICQRGTSLTIQCQVDSQVTMMFWYRQQPGQSLTLIATANQGSEATYESGFVIDKFPISRPNLTFSTLTVSNMSPEDSSIYLCSVGKAQGPLDGYTFGSGTRLTVV.

The sample holds many counts of this clonotype. The genes are TRBV20-1 and TRBJ2-7, with TRBD2 as a possible D gene (6 bases). The CDR3 extends over 12 amino acids. Trimming left V 4 bases short and J 4 bases short, with 11 bases between. The germline gives CDR1 DFQATT, CDR2 SNEGSKA (reference sequence). CDR3 sequence (DNA): TGCAGTGCTATCCGGGACTCTTACGAGCAGTACTTC. Protein: CSAIRDSYEQYF.

The V and J genes are TRBV14 and TRBJ1-6; no definite D call. Germline V gene data show CDR1 as SGHDN and CDR2 as FVKESK. The V and J ends lost 0 bases and 9 bases respectively, with 6 bases between them. The CDR3 spans 13 residues. The CDR3 is CASSQDLVSPLHF. The CDR3 DNA reads as TGTGCCAGCAGCCAAGATCTAGTTTCACCCCTCCACTTT.

Remarks on this clonotype: The CDR3 end shows no conserved phenylalanine or tryptophan, and so a read error is likely. The V call is TRBV12-3 or TRBV12-4, the J call TRBJ2-7; 8 positions match TRBD2. The V and J ends lost 3 bases and 1 base, in that order; junction bases with no gene match: 5. There are 15 residues in the CDR3. CDR3 nucleotides: TGTGCCAGCAGTTTCCGGGAGGGCGGATCCTACGAGCAGTACTCC. Amino acid sequence: CASSFREGGSYEQYS.

This clonotype was seen repeatedly, ten times or more. The gene calls are TRBV7-2 and TRBJ2-1, with D possibly TRBD2 on 5 matching bases. The CDR3 consists of 15 residues. The germline V and J ends were trimmed by 4 bases and 7 bases, with 17 bases remaining between them. Germline CDR1 is SGHTA and CDR2 is FQGNSA. The chain's CDR3 is CASSSYTEEVNEQFF. The CDR3 DNA reads as TGTGCCAGCAGCTCATATACCGAGGAGGTGAATGAGCAGTTCTTC.